Listed below are T cell receptor beta chains from one sample, sequenced in a study of T-cell memory formation after mild COVID-19. Using its own MiXCR run on the 5' RACE reads, TCRdb lists one record per CDR3 protein. The repertoire holds about 200,000 distinct CDR3 sequences, with 7.5% to 10% as singletons. The sequenced sample consisted of PBMCs or a T cell subset sorted from them (not recorded which). The receptors derive from a man aged 18-30 years who had mild COVID-19 (a few samples of this study predate the infection). Cell type and time point are not known. CDR3s include the opening cysteine and the closing phenylalanine or tryptophan.

>TRBV7-2|TRBJ2-3
CASSLEFPDTQYF
>TRBV6-5|TRBJ1-2
CASRTPGQGGRGYTF
>TRBV6-5|TRBJ2-3
CASAVGWGTDTQYF
>TRBV12-3/TRBV12-4|TRBJ2-5
CASSLLGRLRAETQYF
>TRBV25-1|TRBJ2-5
CASRHRGRGVETQYF
>TRBV27|TRBJ2-5
CASRRPGGISETQYF
>TRBV27|TRBJ1-4
CASRTGINEKLFF
>TRBV28|TRBJ2-5
CASRTASGETQYF
>TRBV5-6|TRBJ2-5
CASSLQGRYQETQYF
>TRBV4-2|TRBJ2-5
CASSQAGAGTQYF
>TRBV11-1|TRBJ2-7
CASSPNRGQGEQYF
>TRBV7-9|TRBJ2-3
CASSSDQDTQYF
>TRBV5-6|TRBJ2-7
CASSLEDTYEQYF
>TRBV5-6|TRBJ2-3
CASRPLGQVADTQYF
>TRBV9|TRBJ2-7
CASSYSPSPGEQYF
>TRBV12-5|TRBJ1-1
CASGFLSEAFF
>TRBV20-1|TRBJ2-5
CSALGGAGETQYF
>TRBV4-2|TRBJ1-2
CASSQTFTGGIGYGYTF
>TRBV18|TRBJ2-5
CASSPQRVAYETQYF
>TRBV20-1|TRBJ2-3
CSASRLAGGPTDTQYF
>TRBV18|TRBJ2-1
CASSVGLAGGEQFF
>TRBV7-2|TRBJ2-7
CASTVAGGEQYF
>TRBV10-3|TRBJ2-7
CAISDIAAGVEQYF
>TRBV9|TRBJ2-3
CASSGTGTRKSTDTQYF
>TRBV24-1|TRBJ2-5
CATSGPGLQETQYF
>TRBV2|TRBJ2-5
CASSANGLDEETQYF
>TRBV3-1|TRBJ2-7
CASSLTAQYEQYF
>TRBV24-1|TRBJ2-3
CATSVRGRTDTQYF
>TRBV20-1|TRBJ2-4
CSAIASTSGKNIQYF
>TRBV12-3/TRBV12-4|TRBJ2-1
CASSTAGTGQNNNEQFF
>TRBV7-2|TRBJ2-3
CASSLAGLKVGQYF
>TRBV6-2/TRBV6-3|TRBJ2-2
CASTWRENTGELFF
>TRBV7-9|TRBJ2-5
CASSLRVQTETQYF
>TRBV4-2|TRBJ1-3
CASSQDPSSGNTIYF
>TRBV20-1|TRBJ1-2
CSARLTNYGYTF
>TRBV6-6|TRBJ1-5
CASSRQVRNQPQHF
>TRBV6-2/TRBV6-3|TRBJ2-2
CASSDIDRRVFF
>TRBV6-5|TRBJ2-7
CASSIDRGVYEQYF
>TRBV24-1|TRBJ2-2
CATSDSGQGTGELFF
>TRBV5-1|TRBJ2-6
CASSTDIQPSGANVLTF
>TRBV5-1|TRBJ1-4
CASSLGFGDNEKLFF
>TRBV2|TRBJ2-3
CASKGGGASGTQYF
>TRBV9|TRBJ2-1
CASSVGLQVNNEQFF
>TRBV5-1|TRBJ1-6
CASSQGAGYNSPLHF
>TRBV29-1|TRBJ1-2
CSVDKGGRYGYTF
>TRBV7-2|TRBJ1-1
CASSLDYAFMGNTEAFF
>TRBV7-9|TRBJ2-5
CASLRGGRETQYF
>TRBV20-1|TRBJ2-5
CSARDLELGTQYF
>TRBV7-2|TRBJ2-1
CASSSPLRGGSSYNEQFF
>TRBV11-2|TRBJ1-6
CASSSNRGALNSPLHF